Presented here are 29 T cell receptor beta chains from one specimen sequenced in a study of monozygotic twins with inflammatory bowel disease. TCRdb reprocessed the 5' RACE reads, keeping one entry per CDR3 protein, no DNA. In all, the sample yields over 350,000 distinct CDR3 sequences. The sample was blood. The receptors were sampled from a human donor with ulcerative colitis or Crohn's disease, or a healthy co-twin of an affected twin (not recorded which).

The CDR3 is CSASHGGAMGEQYF. The chain uses TRBV20-1 and TRBJ2-7; without DNA, the TCRdb call of TRBD1 cannot be checked. Germline-derived CDR1 and CDR2 are DFQATT and SNEGSKA (reference sequence). CDR3 length: 14 residues.

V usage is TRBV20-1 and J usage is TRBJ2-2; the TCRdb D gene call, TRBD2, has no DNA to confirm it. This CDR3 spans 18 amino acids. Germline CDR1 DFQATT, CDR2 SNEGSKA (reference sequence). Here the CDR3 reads CSARDLKTSGANTGELFF.

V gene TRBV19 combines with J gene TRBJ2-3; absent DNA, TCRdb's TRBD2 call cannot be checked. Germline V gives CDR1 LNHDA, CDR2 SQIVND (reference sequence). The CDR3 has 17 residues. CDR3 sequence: CASRSSRTSGSTDTQYF.

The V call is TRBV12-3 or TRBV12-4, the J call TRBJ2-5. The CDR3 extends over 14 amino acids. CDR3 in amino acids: CASSLIWTGETQYF.

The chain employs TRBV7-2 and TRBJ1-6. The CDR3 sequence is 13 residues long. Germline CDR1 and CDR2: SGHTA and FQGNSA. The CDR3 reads CASSLGNSSPLHF.

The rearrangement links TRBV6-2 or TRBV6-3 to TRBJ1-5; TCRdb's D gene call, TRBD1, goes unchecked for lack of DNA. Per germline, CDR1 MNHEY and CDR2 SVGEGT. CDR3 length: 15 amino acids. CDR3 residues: CASSSRANINQPQHF.

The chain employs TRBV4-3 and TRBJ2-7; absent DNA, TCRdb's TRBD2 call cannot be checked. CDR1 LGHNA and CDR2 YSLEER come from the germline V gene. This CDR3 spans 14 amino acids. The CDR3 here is CASSQGRGVNEQYF.

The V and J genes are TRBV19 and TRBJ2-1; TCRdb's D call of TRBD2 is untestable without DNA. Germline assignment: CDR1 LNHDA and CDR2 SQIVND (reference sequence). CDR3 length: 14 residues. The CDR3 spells CASSSQRGYNEQFF.

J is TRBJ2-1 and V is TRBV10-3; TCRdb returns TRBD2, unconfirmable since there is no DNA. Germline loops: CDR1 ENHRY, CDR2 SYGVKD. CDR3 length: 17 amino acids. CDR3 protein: CAISEPGLAGGYNEQFF.

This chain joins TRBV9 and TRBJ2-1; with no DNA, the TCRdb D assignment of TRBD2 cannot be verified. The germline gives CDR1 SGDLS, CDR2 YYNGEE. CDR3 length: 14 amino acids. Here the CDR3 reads CASSVGTRYNEQFF.

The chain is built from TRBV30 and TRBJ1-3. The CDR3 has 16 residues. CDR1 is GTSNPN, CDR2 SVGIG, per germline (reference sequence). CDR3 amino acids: CAWSLLTPNSGNTIYF.

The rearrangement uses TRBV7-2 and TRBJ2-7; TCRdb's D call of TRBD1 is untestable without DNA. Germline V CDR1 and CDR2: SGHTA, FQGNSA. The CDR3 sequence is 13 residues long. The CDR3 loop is CASSRPDRDEQYF.

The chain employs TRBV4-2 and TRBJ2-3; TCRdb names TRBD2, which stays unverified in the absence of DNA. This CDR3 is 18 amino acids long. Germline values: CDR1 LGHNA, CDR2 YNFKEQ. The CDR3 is CASSPSGTSHLSTDTQYF.

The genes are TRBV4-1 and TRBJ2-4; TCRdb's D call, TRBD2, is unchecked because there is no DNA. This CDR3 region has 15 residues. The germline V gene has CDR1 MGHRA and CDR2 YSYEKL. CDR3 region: CASSQEPSGAYIQYF.

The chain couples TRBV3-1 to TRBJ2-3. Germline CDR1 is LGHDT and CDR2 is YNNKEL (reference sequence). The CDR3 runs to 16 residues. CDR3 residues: CASSQVRGSGTDTQYF.

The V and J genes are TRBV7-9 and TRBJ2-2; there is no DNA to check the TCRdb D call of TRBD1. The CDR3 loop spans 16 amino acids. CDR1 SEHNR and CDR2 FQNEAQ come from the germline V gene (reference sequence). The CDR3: CASSYQQGARTGELFF.

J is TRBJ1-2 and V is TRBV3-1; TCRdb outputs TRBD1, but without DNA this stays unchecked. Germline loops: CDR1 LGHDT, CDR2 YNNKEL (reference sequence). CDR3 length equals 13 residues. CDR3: CASSRDSYYGYTF.

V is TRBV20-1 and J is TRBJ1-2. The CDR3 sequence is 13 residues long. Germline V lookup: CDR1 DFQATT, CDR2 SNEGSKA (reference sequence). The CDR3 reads CSARDFKVDGYTF.

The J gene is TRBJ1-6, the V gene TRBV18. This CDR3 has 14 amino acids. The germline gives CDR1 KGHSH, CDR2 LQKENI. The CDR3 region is CASSLQADNSPLHF.

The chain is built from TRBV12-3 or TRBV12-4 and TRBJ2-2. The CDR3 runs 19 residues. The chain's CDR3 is CASSYQISSRQDNTGELFF.

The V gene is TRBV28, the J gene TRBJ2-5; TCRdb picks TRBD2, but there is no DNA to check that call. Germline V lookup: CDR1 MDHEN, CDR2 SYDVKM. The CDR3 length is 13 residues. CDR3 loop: CASIDSGRETQYF.

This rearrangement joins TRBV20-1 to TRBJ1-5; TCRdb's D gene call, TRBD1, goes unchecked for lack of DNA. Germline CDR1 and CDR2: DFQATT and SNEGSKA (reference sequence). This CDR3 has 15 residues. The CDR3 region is CSASTNRASNQPQHF.

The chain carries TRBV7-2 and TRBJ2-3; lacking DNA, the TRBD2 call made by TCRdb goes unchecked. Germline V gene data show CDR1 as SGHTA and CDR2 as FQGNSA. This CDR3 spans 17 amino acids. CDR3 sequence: CASSLEPSGTRRDTQYF.

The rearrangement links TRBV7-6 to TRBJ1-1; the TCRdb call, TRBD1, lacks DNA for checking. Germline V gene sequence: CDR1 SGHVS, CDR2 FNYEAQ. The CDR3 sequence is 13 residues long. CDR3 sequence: CASSLAGGWQAFF.

This CDR3 is CASSLGVAGGDNEQFF. The chain has TRBV7-2 and TRBJ2-1; without DNA, the TCRdb call of TRBD1 cannot be checked. CDR1 SGHTA and CDR2 FQGNSA come from the germline V gene. The length of the CDR3 is 16 residues.

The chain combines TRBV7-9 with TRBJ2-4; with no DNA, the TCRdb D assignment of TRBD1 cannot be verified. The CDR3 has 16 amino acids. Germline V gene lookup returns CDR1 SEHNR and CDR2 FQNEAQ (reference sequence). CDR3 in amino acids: CASSPTRTGAKNIQYF.

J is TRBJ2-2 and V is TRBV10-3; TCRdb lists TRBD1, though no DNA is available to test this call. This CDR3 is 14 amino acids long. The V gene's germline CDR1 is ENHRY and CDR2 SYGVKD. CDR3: CAISEDRNTGELFF.

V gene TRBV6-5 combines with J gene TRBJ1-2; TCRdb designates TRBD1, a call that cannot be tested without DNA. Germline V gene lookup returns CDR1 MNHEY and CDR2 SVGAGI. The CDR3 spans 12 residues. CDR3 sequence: CATHGQGNGYTF.

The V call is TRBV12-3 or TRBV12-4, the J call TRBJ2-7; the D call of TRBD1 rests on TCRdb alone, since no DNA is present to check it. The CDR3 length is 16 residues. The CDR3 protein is CASSLKLAGPSYEQYF.